Detailed here is one TCR beta chain. This sample was taken from a study of blood T cell repertoires in COVID-19. Study-level information: There were acute and convalescent COVID-19 samples, and they came from the United States, Italy and Spain. In each case, the material was cDNA or gDNA derived from T cells, B-cell-depleted T cells, or PBMCs.

As originally analysed: Researchers report that nucleated cell counts were estimated from reference gene primer amplification. Sequencing used immunoSEQ multiplex PCR; TCRdb keeps in-frame clones, though not all of them. The V and J calls and clone size are taken from that table; D and trimming were inferred from the DNA. The sample has over 110,000 clones, around 88% seen once; the top ten hold about 28%. The clonotype was recovered from a human donor in a cohort sampled during active COVID-19. Sequencing was carried out using peripheral blood.

CDR3 nucleotide sequence: TGTGCCAGCTCACCCTCAGGGGGCCGGAATGAAAAACTGTTTTTT. Amino acid sequence: CASSPSGGRNEKLFF. J is TRBJ1-4 and V is TRBV18, with 8 bases identical to TRBD1. This CDR3 is 15 amino acids long. Trimming removed 3 bases from V and 5 bases from J; junction bases left unmatched: 5. CDR1 is KGHSH, CDR2 LQKENI, per germline.